The 27 T cell receptor beta chains presented below share a single source sample, sequenced in a study of CD8 T cells in Susac syndrome. With random hexamers, reverse transcription was performed on about 0.5 to 1 ug of RNA. Each CDR3 protein is one row after TCRdb ran MiXCR on the immunoSEQ multiplex PCR reads. The table records about 290,000 distinct CDR3 sequences, around 85% of them present only once. Sequenced: CD8+ T cells from PBMCs. Every receptor here comes from a human donor with multiple sclerosis.

The DNA of the CDR3 is TGTGCCAGCAGCCGAAAAGGGGGATACGCAACTAATGAAAAACTGTTTTTT. Translated: CASSRKGGYATNEKLFF. The chain has TRBV6-1 and TRBJ1-4, with D perhaps TRBD1 (6 bases). The CDR3 totals 17 residues. Germline CDR1 MNHNS, CDR2 SASEGT. Trimming removed 6 bases from V and 0 bases from J, with 17 bases in between.

The chain uses TRBV27 and TRBJ2-7; weak D call: TRBD2 (5 bases). Trimming removed 5 bases at V and 0 bases at J, with 11 bases between. CDR3 length: 14 residues. The germline V gene has CDR1 MNHEY and CDR2 SMNVEV (reference sequence). The CDR3 nucleotides are TGTGCCAGCAGTCTGGACTGGAGCTCCTACGAGCAGTACTTC. Translated, it gives CASSLDWSSYEQYF.

The chain is built from TRBV3-1 and TRBJ1-2; 7 bases match TRBD1. With 4 bases clipped from V and 4 bases from J, the junction kept 9 bases outside the gene matches. This CDR3 contains 15 residues. Germline values: CDR1 LGHDT, CDR2 YNNKEL (reference sequence). CDR3 bases: TGTGCCAGCAGCCTAGGGACAGTAGGTATCTATGGCTACACCTTC. Translation gives CASSLGTVGIYGYTF.

This sequence joins TRBV7-2 and TRBJ2-3, with D maybe TRBD2 (6 bases). V was clipped by 5 bases and J by 2 bases, with 20 bases between them. CDR1 is SGHTA and CDR2 is FQGNSA in the germline V gene. This CDR3 spans 17 amino acids. CDR3 bases: TGTGCCAGCAGCAAATCCCACAGGAGGGTCTTCACAGATACGCAGTATTTT. This translates into CASSKSHRRVFTDTQYF.

The genes are TRBV5-1 and TRBJ2-7, with 8 nucleotides matching TRBD2. This CDR3 comprises 13 residues. Germline V CDR1 and CDR2: SGHRS, YFSETQ. Trimming cost V 3 bases and J 3 bases; bases outside gene matches: 2. DNA of the CDR3: TGCGCCAGCAGCTATAGCGGGAACTACGAGCAGTACTTC. This codes for CASSYSGNYEQYF.

The chain has TRBV19 and TRBJ1-5; D possibly corresponds to TRBD1 (5 bases). Germline assignment: CDR1 LNHDA and CDR2 SQIVND (reference sequence). This CDR3 is 14 amino acids long. The V gene lost 1 base and the J gene lost 7 bases, with 11 bases spanning the gap. The CDR3 protein is CASSIVAGGQPQHF. As DNA, the CDR3 is TGTGCCAGTAGTATAGTGGCCGGGGGGCAGCCCCAGCATTTT.

This clonotype was seen a handful of times. The chain combines TRBV6-1 with TRBJ2-7, with D perhaps matching TRBD1 (5 bases). Germline lookup yields CDR1 MNHNS and CDR2 SASEGT. The CDR3 is 13 amino acids. V was shortened by 7 bases and J by 1 base, with 11 bases between the two germline ends. The CDR3 DNA reads as TGTGCCAGCACGGGCAGGGTGTCCTACGAGCAGTACTTC. Its protein product is CASTGRVSYEQYF.

The chain couples TRBV28 to TRBJ2-7; 9 bases fit TRBD1. This CDR3 spans 15 amino acids. V dropped 3 bases and J dropped 5; count of bases not matched to a gene: 8. Germline V gene lookup returns CDR1 MDHEN and CDR2 SYDVKM. The DNA of the CDR3 is TGTGCCAGCAGTTTTGGGACCGGGACAGGGAACGAGCAGTACTTC. This translates into CASSFGTGTGNEQYF.

This clonotype has only a few counts. The chain combines TRBV6-2 or TRBV6-3 with TRBJ2-7, with D tentatively TRBD2 (5 bases). The ends were cut back, 2 bases at V and 4 bases at J, with 18 bases in the middle. The CDR3 totals 16 residues. Germline V gives CDR1 MNHEY, CDR2 SVGEGT. The CDR3 DNA is TGTGCCAGCAGTTACCTCCCTACTAGAACCCGTTACGAGCAGTACTTC. Translation: CASSYLPTRTRYEQYF.

This clonotype was recorded once. The chain joins TRBV29-1 to TRBJ2-1; 8 positions match TRBD2. From germline, CDR1 is SQVTM and CDR2 ANQGSEA. V shed 5 bases, J shed 2 bases, and the junction held 8 bases outside the gene matches. The CDR3 runs to 15 residues. CDR3 DNA sequence: TGCAGCGTTTATAGCGGGGCGAACCCCTACAATGAGCAGTTCTTC. It is translated as CSVYSGANPYNEQFF.

The chain uses TRBV12-3 or TRBV12-4 and TRBJ2-3; D gene uncertain. There are 13 residues in the CDR3. Trimming pared 4 bases from V and 4 bases from J, leaving 9 bases between. CDR3: CASSSWLADTQYF. CDR3 DNA sequence: TGTGCCAGCAGTTCCTGGCTAGCAGATACGCAGTATTTT.

V usage is TRBV20-1 and J usage is TRBJ1-1, with D possibly TRBD1 on 5 matching bases. V shed 5 bases and J shed 1 base, with 14 bases lying between them. Germline V gene sequence: CDR1 DFQATT, CDR2 SNEGSKA (reference sequence). This CDR3 has 14 amino acids. The CDR3 DNA follows: TGCAGTGCTGACTGGGACGGGAAGAACACTGAAGCTTTCTTT. Protein sequence: CSADWDGKNTEAFF.

The J gene is TRBJ1-2, the V gene TRBV20-1; 7 bases are a match to TRBD1. CDR1 and CDR2 (germline): DFQATT, SNEGSKA (reference sequence). Trimming took 6 bases from V and 4 from J; bases not matched to a gene: 5. The CDR3 runs to 12 residues. The CDR3 sequence: CSADRYPYGYTF. CDR3 DNA: TGCAGTGCGGACAGGTACCCCTATGGCTACACCTTC.

The table lists this clonotype with a few counts. The chain couples TRBV6-5 to TRBJ2-1; TRBD2 might be the D (6 bases). V was cut by 6 bases and J by 5 bases, with 11 bases left in between. CDR1 is MNHEY, CDR2 SVGAGI, per germline. The CDR3 spans 13 residues. The CDR3 region is CASRPTGDNEQFF. The DNA of the CDR3 is TGTGCCAGCAGACCCACGGGAGACAATGAGCAGTTCTTC.

This clonotype occurred once. This chain uses TRBV27 with TRBJ2-2; 12 bases align to TRBD2. This CDR3 region has 18 residues. After removal of 4 bases from V and 3 bases from J, the junction contained 9 bases not matched to a gene. Germline loops: CDR1 MNHEY, CDR2 SMNVEV (reference sequence). The CDR3 coding sequence is TGTGCCAGCAGTTCTTGGACTAGCGGGAATTCGGACACCGGGGAGCTGTTTTTT. This gives the protein CASSSWTSGNSDTGELFF.

The chain has TRBV19 and TRBJ2-1, with 11 bases lining up with TRBD2. The CDR3 runs to 17 residues. Trimming took 6 bases from V and 7 from J; bases not matched to a gene: 14. Germline CDR1 and CDR2: LNHDA and SQIVND (reference sequence). The CDR3 nucleotides read TGTGCCAGTAGGCCACACAGGGGGTCTAGCGGGAGGAATGAGCAGTTCTTC. Protein: CASRPHRGSSGRNEQFF. The full variable domain, its missing parts supplied by reference TRBV19 and TRBJ2-1, is DGGITQSPKYLFRKEGQNVTLSCEQNLNHDAMYWYRQDPGQGLRLIYYSQIVNDFQKGDIAEGYSVSREKKESFPLTVTSAQKNPTAFYLCASRPHRGSSGRNEQFFGPGTRLTVL.

The rearrangement links TRBV6-5 to TRBJ1-1; D remains unclear. This CDR3 comprises 14 residues. Germline CDR1 reads MNHEY; CDR2 reads SVGAGI. V was shortened by 6 bases and J by 8 bases, with 19 bases between the two germline ends. CDR3 nucleotide sequence: TGTGCCAGCAGCTCCACCCAGGAGTCGAGCGAAGCTTTCTTT. This codes for CASSSTQESSEAFF.

This clonotype showed up just a few times. The CDR3: CASSQAGVPYNEQFF. The CDR3 DNA reads TGCGCCAGCAGCCAAGCGGGAGTTCCCTACAATGAGCAGTTCTTC. The rearrangement links TRBV4-3 to TRBJ2-1, with TRBD2 as a possible D gene (6 bases). The CDR3 loop spans 15 amino acids. Germline loops: CDR1 LGHNA, CDR2 YSLEER. The V end lost 1 base, the J end lost 2 bases, and 9 bases lay between the germline ends.

A few counts support this clonotype. The chain recombines TRBV6-2 or TRBV6-3 with TRBJ2-1; D perhaps matches TRBD2 (6 bases). With 5 bases removed from V and 6 bases from J, the gap between germline ends came to 17 bases. The CDR3 sequence is 15 residues long. Germline loops: CDR1 MNHEY, CDR2 SVGEGT. CDR3 sequence (DNA): TGTGCCAGCAGTAACCTTGGGGGAGCGGGCAATGAGCAGTTCTTC. This encodes CASSNLGGAGNEQFF.

The chain carries TRBV7-2 and TRBJ2-3; TRBD1 agrees at 11 bases. The CDR3 extends over 16 amino acids. Looked up from germline, CDR1 is SGHTA and CDR2 is FQGNSA. J lost 5 bases, V lost 5 bases, and 9 bases had no gene match. The CDR3 DNA sequence: TGTGCCAGCAGCCCCCTCGGACAGGGGGCCGGAGATACGCAGTATTTT. Translated, it gives CASSPLGQGAGDTQYF.

This chain links TRBV27 with TRBJ2-1; D tentatively fits TRBD1 or TRBD2 (5 bases each). Between the trimmed V and J ends, which lost 2 bases and 5 bases, there was a span of 7 bases. The CDR3 spans 13 residues. The germline V gene has CDR1 MNHEY and CDR2 SMNVEV (reference sequence). The CDR3 is CASSLGTHNEQFF. The DNA of the CDR3 is TGTGCCAGCAGTTTAGGGACCCACAATGAGCAGTTCTTC.

The chain employs TRBV7-2 and TRBJ1-1, with D unresolved. The CDR3 is 18 residues long. Germline CDR1 SGHTA, CDR2 FQGNSA. V was trimmed by 0 bases and J by 1 base, leaving 18 bases between them. The CDR3 nucleotides are TGTGCCAGCAGCTTAGCGTGGATGTATTACCCCCCGAACACTGAAGCTTTCTTT. It is translated as CASSLAWMYYPPNTEAFF.

The DNA for the CDR3 is TGTGCCAGCAGTACTGGGGACGGCGACTACGAGCAGTACTTC. It encodes CASSTGDGDYEQYF. The J gene is TRBJ2-7, the V gene TRBV27; D may be TRBD1 or TRBD2 (5 bases each). Germline CDR1 reads MNHEY; CDR2 reads SMNVEV (reference sequence). The V gene lost 5 bases and the J gene lost 3 bases, with 14 bases spanning the gap. CDR3 length equals 14 residues.

This clonotype was counted only a few times. The chain links TRBV15 to TRBJ2-7; 12 bases line up with TRBD1. The CDR3 is 15 residues long. Germline CDR1 reads LNHNV; CDR2 reads YYDKDF (reference sequence). With V trimmed by 5 bases and J by 5 bases, 7 bases remained unmatched. CDR3 loop: CATSGPGQGADEQYF. CDR3 in DNA: TGTGCCACCAGCGGTCCGGGACAGGGGGCGGACGAGCAGTACTTC.

The chain joins TRBV6-2 or TRBV6-3 to TRBJ2-1; 11 bases fit TRBD2. CDR3 length: 16 amino acids. V lost 5 bases and J lost 4; bases outside the gene matches: 7. Germline V lookup: CDR1 MNHEY, CDR2 SVGEGT. The CDR3 coding sequence is TGTGCCAGCAGTCGTATAGCGGGAGGGGTTTACAATGAGCAGTTCTTC. This translates into CASSRIAGGVYNEQFF.

This clonotype appeared once. J is TRBJ1-1 and V is TRBV16; unclear D gene. CDR3 size: 14 residues. V shed 0 bases and J shed 3 bases, with 8 bases lying between them. Per the germline V gene, CDR1 is KGHSY and CDR2 is FQNENV. The CDR3 coding sequence is TGTGCCAGCAGCCAATCGATGAGGGACACTGAAGCTTTCTTT. Translated: CASSQSMRDTEAFF.

V usage is TRBV19 and J usage is TRBJ2-5; D is undetermined. The CDR3 is 15 residues long. The V gene lost 3 bases and the J gene lost 1 base, with 12 bases spanning the gap. The germline gives CDR1 LNHDA, CDR2 SQIVND (reference sequence). The CDR3 spells CASSIGSGLQETQYF. The CDR3 DNA reads TGTGCCAGTAGTATTGGGTCCGGGCTCCAAGAGACCCAGTACTTC.